Described below is a single T cell receptor beta chain sequence and its context. No antigen is known for it. PCR used 60 Vbeta primers and 13 Jbeta primers. Method: immunoSEQ multiplex PCR; TCRdb's copy keeps in-frame clones and lacks some. The profile shows roughly 58,000 clones, about four fifths of them singletons. The data originate from a study of cytomegalovirus exposure and HLA in healthy donors. The study's findings and limits: TCR beta sequences numbering around 15,000 were associated with HLA alleles at 0.05 false discovery rate in a later analysis. Cytomegalovirus-associated TCR beta chains were listed, numbering under 200.

This CDR3 region has 12 residues. With V trimmed by 10 bases and J by 7 bases, 9 bases remained unmatched. Germline V gene sequence: CDR1 SNHLY, CDR2 FYNNEI. This clonotype originated in a woman aged 40 to 55 in good health and CMV-seronegative. V gene TRBV2 combines with J gene TRBJ1-1; TRBD1 matches 7 bases. Material for sequencing was PBMCs. The CDR3 loop is CATRQGLGEAFF. For the CDR3, the DNA is TGTGCCACACGACAGGGCTTGGGTGAAGCTTTCTTT.